Below, one T cell receptor beta chain is given with its context. Its matching antigen is unknown. The use of previously described methods and listed TCR primers produced the bulk TCR libraries. TCRdb re-derived calls from the PCR reads in MiXCR, one entry per CDR3 protein. The profile covers roughly 320,000 distinct CDR3 sequences, with roughly a quarter appearing a single time and 0.65% to 0.75% taken by the ten largest. Sorting captured naive CD8 T cells as CD8+CD4-CCR7+CD45RA+. The data belong to a study of molecular identifiers for immune sequencing clone quantification. General observations from the study: One cell's worth of spiked Jurkat TCR RNA was reportedly detectable among approximately 990,000 naive cells. Should identical TCR molecules share a barcode, the sizes of highly expanded clones could be underestimated.

This sequence originates from a human donor in good health. Some libraries in this study had Jurkat cell RNA spiked in. Sequenced input: naive CD8+ T cells from blood, with Jurkat cell RNA spiked in. The subset here: FACS-sorted CD8+CD4-CCR7+CD45RA+ naive T cells.

This CDR3 reads CASSTGQGWNTEAFF. As DNA, the CDR3 is TGTGCCAGCAGTACTGGACAGGGATGGAACACTGAAGCTTTCTTT. The chain recombines TRBV27 with TRBJ1-1, with 8 bases lining up with TRBD1. In germline, CDR1 is MNHEY, CDR2 SMNVEV (reference sequence). Trimming at V came to 5 bases and at J to 1 base, leaving 6 bases not matched to a gene. The CDR3 sequence is 15 residues long.